This T cell receptor beta chain was captured in a study of cytomegalovirus exposure and HLA in healthy donors. About the study: Both the 100 to 150 validation repertoires and the approximately 620 first-cohort repertoires used the same platform, as reported by a later analysis. Study-wide findings and caveats: About 150 TCR beta chains were listed as cytomegalovirus-associated. With high specificity and sensitivity, the classifier reportedly diagnosed cytomegalovirus status.

Per germline, CDR1 SGHTA and CDR2 FQGNSA. Trimming stripped 2 bases from V and 4 bases from J, with 15 bases between. The CDR3 spans 16 residues. The table lists this clone with a count of one. Its antigen is undetermined. The donors were part of the roughly 130-subject validation cohort, which stood apart from the 666-subject first cohort. Profiling relied on immunoSEQ multiplex PCR, and the TCRdb table lists in-frame clones only, not all of them. The sample lists over 200,000 clones, approximately 87% occurring once. Sequencing was carried out using PBMCs. The rearrangement joins TRBV7-2 to TRBJ1-5; D is unresolved. The source of this sequence is a woman aged 18-29 years in good health and CMV-seronegative. The CDR3 spells CASSLSSTEKNQPQHF. CDR3 DNA sequence: TGTGCCAGCAGCTTAAGTTCGACTGAAAAAAATCAGCCCCAGCATTTT. Looking up the rest from reference TRBV7-2 and TRBJ1-5 gives the full variable domain: GAGVSQSPSNKVTEKGKDVELRCDPISGHTALYWYRQSLGQGLEFLIYFQGNSAPDKSGLPSDRFSAERTGGSVSTLTIQRTQQEDSAVYLCASSLSSTEKNQPQHFGDGTRLSIL.